Given below is one T cell receptor beta chain in context. Its antigen is not known. PCR was performed a second time for about 7 to 12 cycles using a sample-barcoded 5' primer and a J-beta primer mix. The template-switch adaptor, which had 12 random nucleotides, put a tag on each cDNA molecule. TCRdb redid the calling of the 5' RACE reads with MiXCR, one entry per CDR3 protein. The data hold roughly 700,000 distinct CDR3 sequences, with approximately 50% observed a single time. The authors isolated at least 6 million PBMCs per sample. The authors extracted at least 6 micrograms of total RNA per sample. The source of the sample is a study of blood T cells in healthy people across ages. CDR1 is SGHTA and CDR2 is FQGNSA in the germline V gene. This CDR3 region has 14 residues. V lost 2 bases and J 7 bases, leaving 15 bases between the germline ends. Study-level points and caveats: Donors of long life had a larger count of naive CD4+ cells and greater diversity than aged donors.

The rearrangement uses TRBV7-2 and TRBJ2-7, with D possibly being TRBD2 (5 bases). The sequence derives from a woman aged 55-70 years in good health. Sequences were obtained from blood. In DNA form, the CDR3 reads TGTGCCAGCAGCTTATTGTTGGTAGCGCGGGAGCAGTACTTC. Encoded protein: CASSLLLVAREQYF.